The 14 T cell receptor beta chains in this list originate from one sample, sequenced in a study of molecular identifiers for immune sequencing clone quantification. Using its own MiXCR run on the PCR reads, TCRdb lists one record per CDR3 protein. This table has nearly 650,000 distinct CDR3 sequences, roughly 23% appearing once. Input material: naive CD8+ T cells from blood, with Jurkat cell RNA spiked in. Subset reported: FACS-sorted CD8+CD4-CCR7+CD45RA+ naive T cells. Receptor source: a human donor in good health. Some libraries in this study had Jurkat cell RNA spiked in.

The CDR3 here is CASTEMWGQLGLAGVQETQYF. The CDR3 DNA is TGTGCCAGCACTGAAATGTGGGGTCAACTCGGACTAGCGGGTGTACAAGAGACCCAGTACTTC. The J gene is TRBJ2-5, the V gene TRBV28; 11 bases match TRBD2. V gave up 7 bases and J gave up 2 bases; unmatched junction bases: 24. Germline V gives CDR1 MDHEN, CDR2 SYDVKM. The CDR3 spans 21 residues.

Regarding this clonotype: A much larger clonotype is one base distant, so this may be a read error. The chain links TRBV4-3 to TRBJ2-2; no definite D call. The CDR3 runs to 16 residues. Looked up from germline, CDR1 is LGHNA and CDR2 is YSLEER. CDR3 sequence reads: CASSQDFASNAGELFF. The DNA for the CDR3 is TGCGCCAGCAGCCAAGATTTTGCTTCGAACGCCGGGGAGCTGTTTTTT.

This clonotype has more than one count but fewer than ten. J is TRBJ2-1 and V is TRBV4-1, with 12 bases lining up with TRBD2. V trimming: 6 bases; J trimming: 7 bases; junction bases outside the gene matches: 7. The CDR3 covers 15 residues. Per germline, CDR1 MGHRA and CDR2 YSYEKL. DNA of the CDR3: TGCGCCAGCAGTCGACTAGCGGGAGATAAGAATGAGCAGTTCTTC. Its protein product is CASSRLAGDKNEQFF.

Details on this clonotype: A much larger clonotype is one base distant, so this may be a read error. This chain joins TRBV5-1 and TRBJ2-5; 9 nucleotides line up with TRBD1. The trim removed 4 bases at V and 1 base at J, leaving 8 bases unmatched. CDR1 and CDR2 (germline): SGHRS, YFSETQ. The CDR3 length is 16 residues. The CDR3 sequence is CASSGDGTGSQETQYF. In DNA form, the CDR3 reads TGCGCCAGCAGCGGCGACGGGACAGGGTCCCAAGAGACCCAGTACTTC.

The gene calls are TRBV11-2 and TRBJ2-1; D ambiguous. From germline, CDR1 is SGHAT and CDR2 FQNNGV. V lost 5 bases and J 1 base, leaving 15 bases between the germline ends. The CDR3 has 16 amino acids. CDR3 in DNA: TGTGCCAGCAGCATATTTGAGGCGTCGTCCTACAATGAGCAGTTCTTC. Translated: CASSIFEASSYNEQFF.

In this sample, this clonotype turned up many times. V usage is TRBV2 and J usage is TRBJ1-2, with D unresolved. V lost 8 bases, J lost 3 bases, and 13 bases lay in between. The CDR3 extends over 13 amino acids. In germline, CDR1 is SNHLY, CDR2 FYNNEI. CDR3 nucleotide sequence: TGTGCCAGCGTCGGGCAGAGGGACTATGGCTACACCTTC. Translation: CASVGQRDYGYTF.

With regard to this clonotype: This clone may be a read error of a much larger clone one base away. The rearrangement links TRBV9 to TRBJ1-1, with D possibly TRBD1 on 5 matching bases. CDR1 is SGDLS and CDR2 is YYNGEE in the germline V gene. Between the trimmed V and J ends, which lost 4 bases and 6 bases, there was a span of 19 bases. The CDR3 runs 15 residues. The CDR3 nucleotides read TGTGCCAGCAGCACCGACCGGGGCAGGGTTCCTGAAGCTTTCTTT. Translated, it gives CASSTDRGRVPEAFF.

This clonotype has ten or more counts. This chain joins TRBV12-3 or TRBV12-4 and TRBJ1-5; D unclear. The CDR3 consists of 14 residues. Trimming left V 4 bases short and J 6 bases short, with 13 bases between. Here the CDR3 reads CASSSGRVLQPQHF. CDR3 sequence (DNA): TGTGCCAGCAGTTCCGGCCGAGTCCTTCAGCCCCAGCATTTT.

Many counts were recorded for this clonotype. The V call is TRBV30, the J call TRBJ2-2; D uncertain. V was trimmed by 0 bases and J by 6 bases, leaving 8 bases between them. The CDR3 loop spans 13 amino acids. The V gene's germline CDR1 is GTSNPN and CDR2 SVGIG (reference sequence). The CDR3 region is CAWSVVKPGELFF. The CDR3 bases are TGTGCCTGGAGTGTAGTGAAGCCCGGGGAGCTGTTTTTT.

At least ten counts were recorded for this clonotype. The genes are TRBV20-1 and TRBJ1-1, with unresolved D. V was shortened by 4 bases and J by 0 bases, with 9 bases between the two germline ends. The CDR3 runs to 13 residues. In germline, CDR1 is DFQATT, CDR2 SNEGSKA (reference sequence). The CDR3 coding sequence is TGCAGTGCTACCAGTCTCATGAACACTGAAGCTTTCTTT. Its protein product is CSATSLMNTEAFF.

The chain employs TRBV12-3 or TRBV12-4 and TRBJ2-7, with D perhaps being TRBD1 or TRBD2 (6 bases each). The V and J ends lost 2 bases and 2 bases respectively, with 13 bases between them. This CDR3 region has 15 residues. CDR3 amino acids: CASSLRGDPAYEQYF. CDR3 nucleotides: TGTGCCAGCAGTTTAAGGGGGGACCCAGCCTACGAGCAGTACTTC.

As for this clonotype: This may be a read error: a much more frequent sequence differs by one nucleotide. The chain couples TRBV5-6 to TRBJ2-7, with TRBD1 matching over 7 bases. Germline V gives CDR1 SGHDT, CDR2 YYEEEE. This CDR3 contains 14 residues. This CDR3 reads CTSTHGTAAYEQYF. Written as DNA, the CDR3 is TGTACCAGCACCCACGGGACAGCAGCCTACGAGCAGTACTTC.

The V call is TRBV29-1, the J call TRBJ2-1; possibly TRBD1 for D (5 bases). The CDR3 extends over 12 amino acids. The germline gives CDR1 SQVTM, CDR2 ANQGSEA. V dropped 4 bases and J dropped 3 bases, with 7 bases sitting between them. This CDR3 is CSVVDSYNEQFF. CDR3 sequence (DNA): TGCAGCGTTGTCGACAGCTACAATGAGCAGTTCTTC.

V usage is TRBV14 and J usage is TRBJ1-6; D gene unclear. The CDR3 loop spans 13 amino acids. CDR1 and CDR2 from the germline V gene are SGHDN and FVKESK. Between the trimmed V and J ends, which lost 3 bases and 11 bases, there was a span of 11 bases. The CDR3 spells CASSHGSRTPLHF. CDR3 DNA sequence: TGTGCCAGCAGCCACGGGAGCCGGACACCCCTCCACTTT. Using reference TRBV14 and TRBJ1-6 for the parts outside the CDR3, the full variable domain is EAGVTQFPSHSVIEKGQTVTLRCDPISGHDNLYWYRRVMGKEIKFLLHFVKESKQDESGMPNNRFLAERTGGTYSTLKVQPAELEDSGVYFCASSHGSRTPLHFGNGTRLTVT.